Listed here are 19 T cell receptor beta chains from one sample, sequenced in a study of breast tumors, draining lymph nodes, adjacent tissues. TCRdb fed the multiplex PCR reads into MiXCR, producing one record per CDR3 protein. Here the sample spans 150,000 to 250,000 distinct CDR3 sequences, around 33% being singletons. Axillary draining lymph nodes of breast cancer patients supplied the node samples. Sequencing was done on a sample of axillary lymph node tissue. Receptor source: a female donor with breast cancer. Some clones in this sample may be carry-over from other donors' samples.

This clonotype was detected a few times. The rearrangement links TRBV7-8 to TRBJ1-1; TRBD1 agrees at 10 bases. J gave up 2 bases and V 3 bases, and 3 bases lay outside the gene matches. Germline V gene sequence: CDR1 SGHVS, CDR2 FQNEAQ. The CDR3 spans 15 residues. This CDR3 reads CASSLGTGVNTEAFF. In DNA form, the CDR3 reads TGTGCCAGCAGCTTGGGGACAGGGGTTAACACTGAAGCTTTCTTT.

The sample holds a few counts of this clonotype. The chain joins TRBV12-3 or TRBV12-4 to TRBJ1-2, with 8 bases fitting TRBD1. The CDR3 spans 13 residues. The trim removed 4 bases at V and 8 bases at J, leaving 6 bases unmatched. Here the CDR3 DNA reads TGTGCCAGCAGTTCCCCCAGGGGGCTCGGCTACACCTTC. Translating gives CASSSPRGLGYTF.

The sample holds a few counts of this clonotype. Written as DNA, the CDR3 is TGTGCCAGTAGTAGGGGACCGCCAATGAACACTGAAGCTTTCTTT. As protein: CASSRGPPMNTEAFF. This chain uses TRBV19 with TRBJ1-1; D possibly corresponds to TRBD1 (5 bases). The CDR3 totals 15 residues. V was trimmed by 4 bases and J by 0 bases, leaving 12 bases between them. The germline V gene has CDR1 LNHDA and CDR2 SQIVND (reference sequence).

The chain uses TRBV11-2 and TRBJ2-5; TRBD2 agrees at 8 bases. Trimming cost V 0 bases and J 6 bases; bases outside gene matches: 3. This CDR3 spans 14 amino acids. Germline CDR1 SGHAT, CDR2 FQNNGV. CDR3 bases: TGTGCCAGCAGCTTAGATCGGGGGGGCCAGACCCAGTACTTC. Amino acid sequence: CASSLDRGGQTQYF.

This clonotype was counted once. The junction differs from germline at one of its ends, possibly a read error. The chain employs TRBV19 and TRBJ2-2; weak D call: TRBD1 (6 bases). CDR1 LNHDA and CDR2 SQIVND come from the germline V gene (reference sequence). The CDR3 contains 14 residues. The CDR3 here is CASSQGSGTGEMFF. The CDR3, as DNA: TGTGCCAGCAGCCAGGGGTCTGGCACCGGGGAGATGTTTTTT. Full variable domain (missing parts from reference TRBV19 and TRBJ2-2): DGGITQSPKYLFRKEGQNVTLSCEQNLNHDAMYWYRQDPGQGLRLIYYSQIVNDFQKGDIAEGYSVSREKKESFPLTVTSAQKNPTAFYLCASSQGSGTGEMFFGEGSRLTVL.

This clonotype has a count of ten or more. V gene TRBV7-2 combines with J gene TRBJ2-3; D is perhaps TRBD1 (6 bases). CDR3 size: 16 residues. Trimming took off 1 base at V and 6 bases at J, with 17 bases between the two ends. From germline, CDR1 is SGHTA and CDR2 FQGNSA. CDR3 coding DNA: TGTGCCAGCAGCTTAGTTCACATGACAGGTGTGGATACGCAGTATTTT. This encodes CASSLVHMTGVDTQYF.

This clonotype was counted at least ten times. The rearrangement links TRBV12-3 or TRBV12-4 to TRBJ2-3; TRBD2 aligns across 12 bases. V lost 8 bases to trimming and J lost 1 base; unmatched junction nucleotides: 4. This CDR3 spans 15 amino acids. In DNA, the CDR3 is TGTGCCAGCGGTTGGACTAGCGGGGGCACAGATACGCAGTATTTT. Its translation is CASGWTSGGTDTQYF.

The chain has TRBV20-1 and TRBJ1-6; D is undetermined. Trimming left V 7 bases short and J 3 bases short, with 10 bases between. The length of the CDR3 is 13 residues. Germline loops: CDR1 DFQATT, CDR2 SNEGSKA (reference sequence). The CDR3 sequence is CSGAEGYNSPLHF. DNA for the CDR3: TGCAGTGGTGCGGAGGGCTATAATTCACCCCTCCACTTT.

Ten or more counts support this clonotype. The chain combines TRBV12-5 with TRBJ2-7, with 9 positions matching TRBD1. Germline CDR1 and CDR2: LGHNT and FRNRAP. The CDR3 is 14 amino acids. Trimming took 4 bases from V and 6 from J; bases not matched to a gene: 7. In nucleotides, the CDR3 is TGTGCTAGTGGTTCCCGGGACAGGGCTGCCGAGCAGTACTTC. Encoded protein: CASGSRDRAAEQYF.

CDR3 nucleotide sequence: TGCAGTGGAAGAGGGACAGGGATTTCGGGAGTCCGCTACGAGCAGTACTTC. It encodes CSGRGTGISGVRYEQYF. The chain uses TRBV20-1 and TRBJ2-7; the match to TRBD1 covers 9 bases. Losses at the gene ends were 7 bases for V and 3 bases for J; bases not matched to a gene: 19. CDR1 DFQATT and CDR2 SNEGSKA come from the germline V gene (reference sequence). The CDR3 runs 17 residues.

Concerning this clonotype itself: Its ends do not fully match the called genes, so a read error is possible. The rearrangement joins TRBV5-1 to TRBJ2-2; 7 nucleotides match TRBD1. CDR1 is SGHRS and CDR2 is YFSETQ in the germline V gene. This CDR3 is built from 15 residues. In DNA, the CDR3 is TGCGCCAGCAGCCGGTGGGACAGCTACACCGGTGAGCTGTTTTTT. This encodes CASSRWDSYTGELFF. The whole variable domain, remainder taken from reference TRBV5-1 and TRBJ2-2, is KAGVTQTPRYLIKTRGQQVTLSCSPISGHRSVSWYQQTPGQGLQFLFEYFSETQRNKGNFPGRFSGRQFSNSRSEMNVSTLELGDSALYLCASSRWDSYTGELFFGEGSRLTVL.

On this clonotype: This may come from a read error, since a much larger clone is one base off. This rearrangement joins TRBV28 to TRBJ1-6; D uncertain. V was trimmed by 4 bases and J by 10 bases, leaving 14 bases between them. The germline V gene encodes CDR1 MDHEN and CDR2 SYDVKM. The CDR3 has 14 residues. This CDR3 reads CASSWRFGRSPLHF. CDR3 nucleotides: TGTGCCAGCAGTTGGAGGTTCGGCCGGTCACCCCTCCACTTT.

The CDR3 DNA sequence: TGTGCCAGCTCACCGCGGAAGGAGCAGCCCCAGCATTTT. Its protein product is CASSPRKEQPQHF. The chain couples TRBV18 to TRBJ1-5; D is unclear. The CDR3 is made up of 13 amino acids. The germline V and J ends were trimmed by 3 bases and 7 bases, with 10 bases remaining between them. Germline V lookup: CDR1 KGHSH, CDR2 LQKENI.

DNA for the CDR3: TGTGCCAGCAGTTTCTCGGCCGGGGAGCTGTTTTTT. Translation: CASSFSAGELFF. The V call is TRBV12-3 or TRBV12-4, the J call TRBJ2-2, with D hard to call. V was clipped by 3 bases and J by 6 bases, with 5 bases between them. The CDR3 totals 12 residues.

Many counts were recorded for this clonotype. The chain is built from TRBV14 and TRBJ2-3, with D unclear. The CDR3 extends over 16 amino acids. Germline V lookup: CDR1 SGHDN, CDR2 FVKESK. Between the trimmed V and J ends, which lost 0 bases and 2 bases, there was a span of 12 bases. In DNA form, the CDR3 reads TGTGCCAGCAGCCAAGATACCTTTACCTCCACAGATACGCAGTATTTT. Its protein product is CASSQDTFTSTDTQYF.

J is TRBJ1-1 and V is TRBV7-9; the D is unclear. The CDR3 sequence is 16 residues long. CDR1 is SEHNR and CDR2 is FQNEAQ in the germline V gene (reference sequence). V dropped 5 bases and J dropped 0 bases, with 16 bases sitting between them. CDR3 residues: CASSRTPDMLNTEAFF. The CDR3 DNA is TGTGCCAGCAGCCGAACCCCCGACATGCTGAACACTGAAGCTTTCTTT.

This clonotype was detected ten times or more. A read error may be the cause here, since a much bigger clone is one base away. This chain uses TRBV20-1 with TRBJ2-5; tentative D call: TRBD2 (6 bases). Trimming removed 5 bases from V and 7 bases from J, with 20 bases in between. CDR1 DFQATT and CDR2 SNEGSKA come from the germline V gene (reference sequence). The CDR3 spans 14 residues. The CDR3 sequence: CSADHGRGEATQYF. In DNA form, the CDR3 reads TGCAGTGCTGACCATGGGCGGGGAGAAGCGACCCAGTACTTC.

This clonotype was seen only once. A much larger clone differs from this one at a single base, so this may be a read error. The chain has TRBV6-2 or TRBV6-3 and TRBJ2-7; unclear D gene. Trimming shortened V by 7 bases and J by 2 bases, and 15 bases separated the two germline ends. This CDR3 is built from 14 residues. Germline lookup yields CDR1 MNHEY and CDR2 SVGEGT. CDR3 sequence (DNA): TGTGCCAGCACGAGGCCCTACTTCCCCTACGAGCAGTACTTC. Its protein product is CASTRPYFPYEQYF.

The CDR3 region is CASSFTGGSGANVLTF. CDR3 coding DNA: TGTGCCAGCAGTTTTACAGGGGGCTCTGGGGCCAACGTCCTGACTTTC. The chain carries TRBV28 and TRBJ2-6; 8 nucleotides align to TRBD1. Germline V gene sequence: CDR1 MDHEN, CDR2 SYDVKM. The J segment lost 0 bases and the V segment lost 3 bases, leaving 1 base of the junction unmatched. This CDR3 comprises 16 residues. Full variable domain (remainder filled in from reference TRBV28 and TRBJ2-6): DVKVTQSSRYLVKRTGEKVFLECVQDMDHENMFWYRQDPGLGLRLIYFSYDVKMKEKGDIPEGYSVSREKKERFSLILESASTNQTSMYLCASSFTGGSGANVLTFGAGSRLTVL.